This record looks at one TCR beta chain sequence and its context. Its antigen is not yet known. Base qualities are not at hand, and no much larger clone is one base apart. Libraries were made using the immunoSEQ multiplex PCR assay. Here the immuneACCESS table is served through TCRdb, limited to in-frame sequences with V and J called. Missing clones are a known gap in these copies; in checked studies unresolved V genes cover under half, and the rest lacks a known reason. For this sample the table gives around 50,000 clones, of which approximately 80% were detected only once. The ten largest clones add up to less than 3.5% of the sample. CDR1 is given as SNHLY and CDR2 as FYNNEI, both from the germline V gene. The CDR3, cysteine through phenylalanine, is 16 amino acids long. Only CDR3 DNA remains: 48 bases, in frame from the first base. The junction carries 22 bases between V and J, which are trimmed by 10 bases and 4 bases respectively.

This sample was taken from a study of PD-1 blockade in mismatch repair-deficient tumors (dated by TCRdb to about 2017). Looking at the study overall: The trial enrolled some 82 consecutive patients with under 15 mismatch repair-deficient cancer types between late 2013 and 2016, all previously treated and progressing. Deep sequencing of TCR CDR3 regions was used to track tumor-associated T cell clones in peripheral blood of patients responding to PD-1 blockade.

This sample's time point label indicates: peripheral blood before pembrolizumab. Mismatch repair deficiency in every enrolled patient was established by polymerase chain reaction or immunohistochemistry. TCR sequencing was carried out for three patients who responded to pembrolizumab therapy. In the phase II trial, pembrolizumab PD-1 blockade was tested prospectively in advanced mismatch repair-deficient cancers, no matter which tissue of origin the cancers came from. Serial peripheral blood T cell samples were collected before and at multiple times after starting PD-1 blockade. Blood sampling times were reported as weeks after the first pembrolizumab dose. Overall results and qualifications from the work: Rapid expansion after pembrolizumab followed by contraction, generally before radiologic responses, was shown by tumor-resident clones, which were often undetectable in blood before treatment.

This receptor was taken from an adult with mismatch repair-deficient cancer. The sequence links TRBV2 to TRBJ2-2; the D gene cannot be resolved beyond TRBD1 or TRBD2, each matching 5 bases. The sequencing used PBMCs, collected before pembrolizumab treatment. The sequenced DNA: TGTGCCACCGAGGGGCGCGCGGATGCGATCACCGGGGAGCTGTTTTTT. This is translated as CATEGRADAITGELFF.